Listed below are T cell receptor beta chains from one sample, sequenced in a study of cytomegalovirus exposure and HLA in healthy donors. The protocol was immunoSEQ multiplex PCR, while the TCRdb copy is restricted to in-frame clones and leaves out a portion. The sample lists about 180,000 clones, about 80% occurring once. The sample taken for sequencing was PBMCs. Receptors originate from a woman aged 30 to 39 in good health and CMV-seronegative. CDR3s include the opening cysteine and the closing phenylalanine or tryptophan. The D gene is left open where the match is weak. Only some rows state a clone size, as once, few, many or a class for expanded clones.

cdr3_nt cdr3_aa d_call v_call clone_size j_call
TGTGCCAGCTCACCCCATGCAGGGGATAATGAAAAACTGTTTTTT CASSPHAGDNEKLFF . TRBV18 . TRBJ1-4
TGCGCCAGCAGCTCGGGACAGCTCACCGGGGAGCTGTTTTTT CASSSGQLTGELFF TRBD1 TRBV5-1 . TRBJ2-2
TGTGCCAGTAGTATAGCATGGGATCAGGGTAATCAGCCCCAGCATTTT CASSIAWDQGNQPQHF . TRBV19 . TRBJ1-5
TGTGCCAGCAGCTTCACTAGCGGGAGTCGCTACGAGCAGTACTTC CASSFTSGSRYEQYF TRBD2 TRBV7-6 . TRBJ2-7
TGTGCCAGCAGCTTGGGGGGGTTCTACGAGCAGTACTTC CASSLGGFYEQYF TRBD2 TRBV7-2 . TRBJ2-7
TGTGCCAGCAGTTTATGGCCTCTTTTAGCGGGGACCGGGGAGCTGTTTTTT CASSLWPLLAGTGELFF TRBD2 TRBV27 . TRBJ2-2
TGTGCCAGCAGCCCCAGACACCTCACCGGGGAGCTGTTTTTT CASSPRHLTGELFF . TRBV9 once TRBJ2-2
TGTGCCATCAACGGCCAGGGAGGGCAAGAGACCCAGTACTTC CAINGQGGQETQYF TRBD2 TRBV10-3 . TRBJ2-5
TGCGCCAGCAGCCCGACAGGGACAGGTTTAGACGAGCAGTACTTC CASSPTGTGLDEQYF TRBD1 TRBV5-1 . TRBJ2-7
TGTGCCAGCAGCTTAGCGGGGGCCAACGGGGAGCTGTTTTTT CASSLAGANGELFF . TRBV7-9 . TRBJ2-2
TGTGCCAGCAGCCCCTCCTACAGTTCCTACGAGCAGTACTTC CASSPSYSSYEQYF . TRBV7-2 . TRBJ2-7
TGTGCCAGTAGTAGGAGGGACAGAAGTTACACTGAAGCTTTCTTT CASSRRDRSYTEAFF TRBD1 TRBV19 . TRBJ1-1
TGTGCCAGCAGCTCTGGACAGGGGGCCGACGAGCAGTACTTC CASSSGQGADEQYF TRBD1 TRBV11-2 . TRBJ2-7
TGTGCCACGAGACAGGGCGATGGCTACACCTTC CATRQGDGYTF TRBD1 TRBV2 . TRBJ1-2
TGCAGCGTTATCAGGGAAAGCGGGGAGCTGTTTTTT CSVIRESGELFF . TRBV29-1 few TRBJ2-2
TGTGCCATCAGTGGGAGGAGACTAGGGGCTGATACGCAGTATTTT CAISGRRLGADTQYF . TRBV10-3 . TRBJ2-3
TGTGCCAGCAGTTTATGGGGGGACAGCCAAACTAGAACAACTGAAGCTTTCTTT CASSLWGDSQTRTTEAFF TRBD1 TRBV7-9 . TRBJ1-1
TGTGCCAGCAGCTCCAATGGTGCGGGGGCCTACAATGAGCAGTTCTTC CASSSNGAGAYNEQFF TRBD2 TRBV7-3 once TRBJ2-1
TGTGCCACCAGCAGAGATCGGACAGCATCCTATGGCTACACCTTC CATSRDRTASYGYTF . TRBV15 . TRBJ1-2
TGTGCCAGCAGTTTAGGGACTAGCGGGAGTTACTACGAGCAGTACTTC CASSLGTSGSYYEQYF TRBD2 TRBV27 . TRBJ2-7
TGCGCCAGCAGCCCCGGGACAGCCTACGAGCAGTACTTC CASSPGTAYEQYF TRBD1 TRBV5-1 . TRBJ2-7
TGTGCCAGCAGCTTGAAAATCCTAGAGACCCAGTACTTC CASSLKILETQYF . TRBV5-4 . TRBJ2-5
TGTGCCAGCAGCTTATCCAGTGCCAGCAATCAGCCCCAGCATTTT CASSLSSASNQPQHF . TRBV7-9 . TRBJ1-5
TGTGCCTGGAGTGTCGGATGGTCGGGGTCGAAGGATGAAAAACTGTTTTTT CAWSVGWSGSKDEKLFF . TRBV30 few TRBJ1-4
TGTGCCAGCATCCAACCGGGGGTTAACTATGGCTACACCTTC CASIQPGVNYGYTF . TRBV7-2 . TRBJ1-2
TGTGCCAGCAGGTACCGGGACAGGGAATACAATGAGCAGTTCTTC CASRYRDREYNEQFF TRBD1 TRBV2 . TRBJ2-1
TGTGCCAGCAGTCCCCGGACAGGGCAAGAGACCCAGTACTTC CASSPRTGQETQYF TRBD1 TRBV27 . TRBJ2-5
TGTGCCACCAGCAGAGCCCCGGGGTCTAACTACAATGAGCAGTTCTTC CATSRAPGSNYNEQFF . TRBV15 few TRBJ2-1
TGTGCCAGCAGCCCCCAGGGTAATCAGCCCCAGCATTTT CASSPQGNQPQHF . TRBV7-2 . TRBJ1-5
TGTGCCAGCAGAGTATTGGAAACGGGACTATACTATTATTTGGAGACCCAGTACTTC CASRVLETGLYYYLETQYF TRBD2 TRBV27 . TRBJ2-5
TGTGCCAGCAGCTTGAGGGGGGGCGGCACGGAGACCCAGTACTTC CASSLRGGGTETQYF . TRBV5-4 . TRBJ2-5
TGTGCCAGCAGCTTAGTCTCTAGCGGGGGTGAGACCCAGTACTTC CASSLVSSGGETQYF TRBD2 TRBV7-2 . TRBJ2-5
TGTGCCAGCAGCTTACGGTCCACCGGGGAGCTGTTTTTT CASSLRSTGELFF . TRBV7-2 few TRBJ2-2
TGTGCCACCAGCCGCCACAGGGTAACTAATGAAAAACTGTTTTTT CATSRHRVTNEKLFF . TRBV15 . TRBJ1-4
TGCGCCAGCAGCTTGGTTGGGACTAGCGGGGTTTCGAACGAGCAGTACTTC CASSLVGTSGVSNEQYF TRBD2 TRBV5-1 . TRBJ2-7
TGCGCCAGCAGCCAAGTAGGACTAGCGGGAGGGTTCACAGATACGCAGTATTTT CASSQVGLAGGFTDTQYF TRBD2 TRBV4-3 . TRBJ2-3
TGCAGCGTTGAAGGGGTAGCGGGAGGGCCCCGGGCAGATACGCAGTATTTT CSVEGVAGGPRADTQYF TRBD2 TRBV29-1 . TRBJ2-3
TGCGCCAGCAGCCAAGATGGACTAGCGGGCAGCTACGAGCAGTACTTC CASSQDGLAGSYEQYF TRBD2 TRBV4-1 . TRBJ2-7
TGTGCCAGCTCACCACTTCAGGGAAGGTCCGGGGAGCTGTTTTTT CASSPLQGRSGELFF . TRBV18 . TRBJ2-2
TGCAGCGTTGAGGGGACAGCCGACACAGATACGCAGTATTTT CSVEGTADTDTQYF TRBD1 TRBV29-1 . TRBJ2-3
TGTGCCAGCTCACCAGTGCAGGGTCGGACCGGGGAGCTGTTTTTT CASSPVQGRTGELFF . TRBV18 . TRBJ2-2
TGCGCCAGCAGCCAAGATCCGGGCTCTGGGGCCAACGGCCTGACTTTC CASSQDPGSGANGLTF . TRBV4-3 . TRBJ2-6
TGTGCCAGCTCACTGACGGGGGAGACCCAGTACTTC CASSLTGETQYF . TRBV18 . TRBJ2-5
TGTGCCATCAGTGGCCGGGACGGAGGTTCACTAGCCAAAAACAGTCAGTACTTC CAISGRDGGSLAKNSQYF . TRBV10-3 . TRBJ2-4
TGTTCCAGCAGCTTAGCCGGGACTTTGGGTTCACCCCTCCACTTT CSSSLAGTLGSPLHF . TRBV7-9 . TRBJ1-6
TGTGCCAGCAGCTTGAGCGATGAGCAGTTCTTC CASSLSDEQFF . TRBV5-6 . TRBJ2-1